The sequence of this T cell receptor beta chain was determined in a study of T cell responses to AZD1222 COVID-19 vaccine. Findings and limits, study-wide: Sampled repertoires all dated from after the peak T cell response.

In its sample, this clone was seen once. Its matching antigen is unknown. The method was immunoSEQ multiplex PCR; TCRdb's version includes in-frame clones alone and lacks a portion of them. Seen here are about 120,000 clones, approximately 89% observed once, and the top ten hold roughly 4.5%. The CDR3 totals 16 residues. Trimming took 4 bases from V and 1 from J; bases not matched to a gene: 6. CDR1 is MNHEY and CDR2 is SVGAGI in the germline V gene. The gene calls are TRBV6-5 and TRBJ1-1; 10 nucleotides agree with TRBD1. This specimen consisted of peripheral blood, obtained on day 0 of AZD1222 vaccination. This TCR came from an adult in good health. The CDR3 protein is CASSSPGTGENTEAFF. CDR3 sequence (DNA): TGTGCCAGCAGTTCGCCCGGGACAGGGGAGAACACTGAAGCTTTCTTT.